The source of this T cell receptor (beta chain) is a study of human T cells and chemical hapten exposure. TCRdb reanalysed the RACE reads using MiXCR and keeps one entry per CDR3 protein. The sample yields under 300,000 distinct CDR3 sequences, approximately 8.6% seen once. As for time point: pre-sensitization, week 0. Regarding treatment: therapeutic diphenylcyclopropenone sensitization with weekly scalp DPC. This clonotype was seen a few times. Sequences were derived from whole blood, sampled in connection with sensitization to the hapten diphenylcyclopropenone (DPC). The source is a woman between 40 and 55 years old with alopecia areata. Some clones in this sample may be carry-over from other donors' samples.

CDR3 residues: CASSYTGTGANVLTF. The CDR3 DNA follows: TGTGCCAGCAGTTATACAGGGACTGGGGCCAACGTCCTGACTTTC. The chain has TRBV28 and TRBJ2-6, with a weak D call TRBD1 (6 bases). The CDR3 sequence is 15 residues long. The V gene lost 4 bases and the J gene lost 2 bases, with 9 bases spanning the gap. Germline-derived CDR1 and CDR2 are MDHEN and SYDVKM.